One sample yielded the 8 T cell receptor beta chains listed below, sequenced in a study of T cell changes during pregnancy in multiple sclerosis (dated by TCRdb to between 2017 and 2020). Library prep was done by the immunoSEQ multiplex PCR assay. TCRdb limited this immuneACCESS table to in-frame rearrangements with V and J called. A share of clones is missing; checked studies link under half to unresolved V genes, and the rest is unexplained. This sample has approximately 130,000 clones in its table, and 85% to 95% of those were observed once. Roughly 6.2% of the sample is taken by the ten largest. The input for sequencing was peripheral blood, taken before pregnancy. The receptors derive from a female donor with multiple sclerosis, enrolled in a pregnancy study.

The chain joins TRBV19 to TRBJ1-1; TRBD1 agrees at 9 bases. This CDR3 region has 14 residues. Trimming cost V 10 bases and J 7 bases; bases outside gene matches: 13. Germline V gives CDR1 LNHDA, CDR2 SQIVND (reference sequence). CDR3 loop: CATSGTGNVGEAFF. The CDR3 DNA is TGTGCCACCTCCGGGACAGGGAACGTCGGTGAAGCTTTCTTT.

This clone was detected only a few times. In nucleotides, the CDR3 is TGTGCCAGTATTAGGGAGGCGGCGTACACCGGGGAGCTGTTTTTT. It yields the protein CASIREAAYTGELFF. The J gene is TRBJ2-2, the V gene TRBV19; TRBD2 is a possible D gene (6 bases). Germline CDR1 and CDR2: LNHDA and SQIVND (reference sequence). Trimming pared 7 bases from V and 3 bases from J, leaving 15 bases between. The CDR3 extends over 15 amino acids.

The gene calls are TRBV4-1 and TRBJ1-1; D is possibly TRBD1 (5 bases). The length of the CDR3 is 16 residues. The V and J ends lost 0 bases and 4 bases respectively, with 15 bases between them. From germline, CDR1 is MGHRA and CDR2 YSYEKL. CDR3 in amino acids: CASSQELSGVGTEAFF. DNA for the CDR3: TGCGCCAGCAGCCAAGAACTCTCGGGGGTAGGCACTGAAGCTTTCTTT.

The V call is TRBV6-1, the J call TRBJ1-2, with D uncertain. V lost 0 bases, J lost 6 bases, and 11 bases lay in between. The CDR3 consists of 14 residues. Per germline, CDR1 MNHNS and CDR2 SASEGT. The CDR3 here is CASSEAGGTDGYTF. DNA of the CDR3: TGTGCCAGCAGTGAAGCGGGTGGTACAGATGGCTACACCTTC.

This chain connects TRBV19 to TRBJ1-1; 7 bases are a match to TRBD1. With 9 bases clipped from V and 1 base from J, the junction kept 8 bases outside the gene matches. This CDR3 region has 14 residues. Germline assignment: CDR1 LNHDA and CDR2 SQIVND (reference sequence). The CDR3 sequence is CASGWDRTNTEAFF. CDR3 in DNA: TGTGCCAGCGGATGGGACAGAACGAACACTGAAGCTTTCTTT.

This clone was found a few times. Here the CDR3 DNA reads TGTGCCAGCAGCCCCCCTACCGGGACAGGGGGCGCCGGCTACACCTTC. Its protein is CASSPPTGTGGAGYTF. The rearrangement joins TRBV5-4 to TRBJ1-2, with 12 bases matching TRBD1. CDR1 and CDR2 (germline): SGHNT, YYREEE (reference sequence). This CDR3 is 16 amino acids long. Unmatched junction bases numbered 12, after V lost 4 bases and J lost 8 bases.

A single count supports this clone. One end of the junction does not line up with germline, which may come from a read error. This rearrangement joins TRBV28 to TRBJ1-5, with D maybe TRBD1 (6 bases). Germline CDR1 MDHEN, CDR2 SYDVKM. This CDR3 is built from 17 residues. CDR3 sequence: CASSLWGTGLGNQPQHF. CDR3 in DNA: TGTGCCAGCAGTCTATGGGGTACAGGGTTGGGCAATCAGCCCCAGCATTTT.

The chain couples TRBV19 to TRBJ2-3; 10 bases match TRBD2. The CDR3 length is 15 residues. J lost 2 bases, V lost 7 bases, and 6 bases had no gene match. The V gene's germline CDR1 is LNHDA and CDR2 SQIVND (reference sequence). The DNA for the CDR3 is TGTGCCAGTACCACAGCGGGGGGGAACACAGATACGCAGTATTTT. Amino acids: CASTTAGGNTDTQYF.